Reported below is one T cell receptor (beta chain). Germline CDR1 reads WSHSY; CDR2 reads SAAADI. The CDR3 consists of 13 residues. The V end lost 6 bases, the J end lost 2 bases, and 11 bases lay between the germline ends. This entry comes from a study of control samples from healthy donors and cancer patients. The repertoire was sequenced with immunoSEQ multiplex PCR; TCRdb's copy has only in-frame clones and lacks some. The sample contains about 180,000 clones, over 85% of which appear only once. What was sequenced was blood. The chain employs TRBV10-2 and TRBJ2-7; perhaps TRBD1 as D (6 bases). The sequence was collected from a man aged 25 to 40 in good health. CDR3 sequence (DNA): TGCGCCAGCAGGGACAGTGCTACCTACGAGCAGTACTTC. Protein product: CASRDSATYEQYF.